Listed here are 3 T cell receptor beta chains from one sample, sequenced in a study of human thymus T cells. Profiled with immunoSEQ multiplex PCR; TCRdb holds only in-frame clones, not every one. Here the sample spans around 130,000 clones, just under 95% being singletons. From resections taken during corrective heart surgery, the thymus tissue was obtained. Material for sequencing was thymus tissue. These receptors were collected from a boy younger than two with a congenital heart defect but otherwise immunologically healthy.

The chain couples TRBV7-8 to TRBJ2-1; no definite D call. Trimming stripped 3 bases from V and 3 bases from J, with 3 bases between. The CDR3 totals 12 residues. Germline lookup yields CDR1 SGHVS and CDR2 FQNEAQ. The CDR3 protein is CASSFGYNEQFF. CDR3 bases: TGTGCCAGCAGCTTCGGCTACAATGAGCAGTTCTTC. Together with reference TRBV7-8 and TRBJ2-1, the CDR3 gives the full variable domain: GAGVSQSPRYKVAKRGQDVALRCDPISGHVSLFWYQQALGQGPEFLTYFQNEAQLDKSGLPSDRFFAERPEGSVSTLKIQRTQQEDSAVYLCASSFGYNEQFFGPGTRLTVL.

The chain has TRBV5-1 and TRBJ2-5, with 8 nucleotides matching TRBD2. From germline, CDR1 is SGHRS and CDR2 YFSETQ. The CDR3 totals 14 residues. The J segment lost 4 bases and the V segment lost 3 bases, leaving 5 bases of the junction unmatched. CDR3 amino acids: CASSSGTSGETQYF. The DNA of the CDR3 is TGCGCCAGCAGCTCGGGAACTAGCGGAGAGACCCAGTACTTC.

The chain links TRBV7-8 to TRBJ1-1, with D maybe TRBD1 (5 bases). The germline CDR1 and CDR2 sequences are SGHVS and FQNEAQ. The germline V and J ends were trimmed by 3 bases and 4 bases, with 9 bases remaining between them. This CDR3 is 13 amino acids long. The CDR3, as DNA: TGTGCCAGCAGCTTGGGGGGAGGCACTGAAGCTTTCTTT. Protein product: CASSLGGGTEAFF. Drawing the rest from reference TRBV7-8 and TRBJ1-1, the complete variable domain is GAGVSQSPRYKVAKRGQDVALRCDPISGHVSLFWYQQALGQGPEFLTYFQNEAQLDKSGLPSDRFFAERPEGSVSTLKIQRTQQEDSAVYLCASSLGGGTEAFFGQGTRLTVV.